The 7 T cell receptor beta chains below were found in one sample sequenced in a study of human T cells and chemical hapten exposure. TCRdb recomputed calls from the RACE reads with MiXCR, one row per CDR3 protein. The sample shows fewer than 50,000 distinct CDR3 sequences, under 5% of them seen only once. Noted time point: patch test 1, 2 weeks after DPC sensitization. Treatment in this sample: therapeutic diphenylcyclopropenone sensitization with weekly scalp DPC. The authors extracted total RNA from unfractionated whole blood. The sequenced sample was whole blood, obtained in connection with sensitization to the hapten diphenylcyclopropenone (DPC). These receptors all come from a man in his fifties or sixties with alopecia areata. Some clones in this sample may be carry-over from other donors' samples.

This clonotype was counted many times. The chain joins TRBV11-2 to TRBJ1-6; D not certain. Trimming took 3 bases from V and 9 from J, leaving 12 bases between them. Germline V gene sequence: CDR1 SGHAT, CDR2 FQNNGV. This CDR3 comprises 14 residues. The DNA for the CDR3 is TGTGCCAGCAGCTTCGCGGAAGGAGGTTCACCCCTCCACTTT. This sequence encodes CASSFAEGGSPLHF.

Of note for this clonotype: Since a much larger clone is just one base distant, this may be a read error. The V call is TRBV29-1, the J call TRBJ2-5; D not resolved. The CDR3 runs to 13 residues. From germline, CDR1 is SQVTM and CDR2 ANQGSEA. V was cut by 4 bases and J by 5 bases, with 14 bases left in between. Written as DNA, the CDR3 is TGCAGCGTTGCCCCTAGTTTTCCGGAGACCCAGTACTTC. Amino acids: CSVAPSFPETQYF.

This clonotype was observed at least ten times. The gene calls are TRBV20-1 and TRBJ2-4, with a tentative D call TRBD2 (5 bases). Trimming pared 3 bases from V and 0 bases from J, leaving 18 bases between. Germline V CDR1 and CDR2: DFQATT, SNEGSKA (reference sequence). The length of the CDR3 is 17 residues. The CDR3 is CSARRARDNLAKNIQYF. CDR3 nucleotides: TGCAGTGCTAGGAGAGCCCGGGATAACCTAGCCAAAAACATTCAGTACTTC.

This clonotype was counted ten times or more. This rearrangement joins TRBV3-1 to TRBJ2-6; TRBD2 might be the D (5 bases). The length of the CDR3 is 15 residues. V was pared by 0 bases and J by 9 bases, with 12 bases between. Germline-derived CDR1 and CDR2 are LGHDT and YNNKEL (reference sequence). The CDR3 region has the DNA TGTGCCAGCAGCCAAGAGGGCAGGAGGAACAACGTCCTGACTTTC. Amino acid sequence: CASSQEGRRNNVLTF.

This clonotype came up many times. V gene TRBV11-2 combines with J gene TRBJ2-7; 11 positions match TRBD1. The CDR3 extends over 17 amino acids. Trimming cost V 5 bases and J 0 bases; bases outside gene matches: 9. CDR1 SGHAT and CDR2 FQNNGV come from the germline V gene. The CDR3 DNA follows: TGTGCCAGCAGCGGGGACAGGGGGACAGGATCCTCCTACGAGCAGTACTTC. Protein sequence: CASSGDRGTGSSYEQYF.

This clonotype was recorded many times. The rearrangement uses TRBV27 and TRBJ2-5; 9 positions match TRBD1. Germline assignment: CDR1 MNHEY and CDR2 SMNVEV (reference sequence). Unmatched junction bases numbered 9, after V lost 5 bases and J lost 5 bases. The CDR3 length is 15 residues. The CDR3 DNA follows: TGTGCCAGCAGTCCATACAGGGGGCCGGAGGAGACCCAGTACTTC. This codes for CASSPYRGPEETQYF.

This clonotype appeared many times. The chain combines TRBV7-3 with TRBJ1-1; 8 bases fit TRBD1. This CDR3 contains 14 residues. V shed 5 bases, J shed 1 base, and the junction held 3 bases outside the gene matches. Germline V CDR1 and CDR2: SGHTA, FQGTGA. Written as DNA, the CDR3 is TGTGCCAGCAGCCCGACAGGGGAGAACACTGAAGCTTTCTTT. It is translated as CASSPTGENTEAFF.